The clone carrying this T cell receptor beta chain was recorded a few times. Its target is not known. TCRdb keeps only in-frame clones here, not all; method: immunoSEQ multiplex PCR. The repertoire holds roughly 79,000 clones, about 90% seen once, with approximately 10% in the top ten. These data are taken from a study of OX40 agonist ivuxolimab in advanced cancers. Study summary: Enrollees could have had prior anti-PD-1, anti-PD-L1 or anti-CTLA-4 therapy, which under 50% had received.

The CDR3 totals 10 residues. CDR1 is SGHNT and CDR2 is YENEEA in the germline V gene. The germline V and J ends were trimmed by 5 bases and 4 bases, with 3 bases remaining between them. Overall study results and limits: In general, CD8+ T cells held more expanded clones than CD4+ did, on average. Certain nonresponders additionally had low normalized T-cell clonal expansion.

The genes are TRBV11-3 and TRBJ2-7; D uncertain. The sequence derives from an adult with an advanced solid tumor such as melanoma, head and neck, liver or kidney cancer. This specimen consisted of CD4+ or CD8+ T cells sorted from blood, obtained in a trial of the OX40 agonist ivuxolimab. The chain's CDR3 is CASSPYEQYF. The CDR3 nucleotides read TGTGCCAGCAGCCCGTACGAGCAGTACTTC. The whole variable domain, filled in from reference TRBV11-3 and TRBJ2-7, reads EAGVVQSPRYKIIEKKQPVAFWCNPISGHNTLYWYLQNLGQGPELLIRYENEEAVDDSQLPKDRFSAERLKGVDSTLKIQPAELGDSAVYLCASSPYEQYFGPGTRLTVT.